This entry is about one TCR beta chain. No antigen is known for it. The germline CDR1 and CDR2 sequences are ENHRY and SYGVKD. V lost 6 bases and J lost 4; bases outside the gene matches: 5. The CDR3 is 14 residues long. Subjects aged 18 to 65 presented with newly diagnosed hyperthyroidism of less than 2 months' duration. Exclusion of patients followed from uncontrolled infection, other autoimmune disease, pregnancy or lactation. Diagnoses rested on clinical symptoms, serum thyroxine and TRAb, thyroid ultrasound and orbital computed tomography. Amplification targeted TCR beta CDR3 regions from RNA transcripts. The TCR CDR3 was amplified in a first-round RT-PCR using the HTBI primer set. TCRdb ran MiXCR on the multiplex PCR reads and lists one entry per CDR3 protein. The sample consists of approximately 610,000 distinct CDR3 sequences, roughly 17% of them appearing once. The data were obtained in a study of T cells in Graves' hyperthyroidism and ophthalmopathy. Study-wide results and caveats: Most thyroid clonotypes that were expanded above 0.001 also turned up in blood.

The source material was blood. The chain combines TRBV10-3 with TRBJ2-7; TRBD2 matches at 11 bases. This sequence was found in a woman aged 18-29 years with Graves' hyperthyroidism. Written as DNA, the CDR3 is TGTGCCATCAGAGCAACTAGCGGGAGTTACGAGCAGTACTTC. This encodes CAIRATSGSYEQYF.